This T cell receptor (beta chain) was found in a study of high-grade serous ovarian cancer treatment subgroups. The ends were cut back, 2 bases at V and 0 bases at J, with 8 bases in the middle. This CDR3 contains 15 residues. Germline V gene lookup returns CDR1 MNHNY and CDR2 SVGAGI (reference sequence). Using immunoSEQ multiplex PCR, the repertoire was profiled, and TCRdb retains in-frame clones only, with some absent. The data show more than 2,500 clones, with roughly four fifths seen just once and roughly a sixth held by the top ten. Tumor tissue was taken before any definitive surgery or chemotherapy was given.

Sequenced material: tumor tissue. The J gene is TRBJ1-5, the V gene TRBV6-6; no firm D call. This TCR was sampled from a human donor with high-grade serous ovarian cancer. The CDR3 loop reads CASSYGRYSNQPQHF. The CDR3 DNA reads as TGTGCCAGCAGTTACGGGCGTTATAGCAATCAGCCCCAGCATTTT.